The 30 T cell receptor beta chains presented below share a single source sample, sequenced in a study of T cell changes during pregnancy in multiple sclerosis. Libraries were prepared by immunoSEQ multiplex PCR; TCRdb keeps only in-frame clonotypes and omits some of them. The sample records 70,000 to 95,000 clones, around 93% being singletons. Specimen: peripheral blood, collected in the first trimester of pregnancy. The receptors here all came from a female donor with multiple sclerosis, enrolled in a pregnancy study.

The chain joins TRBV7-2 to TRBJ2-3; 10 bases fit TRBD2. CDR1 SGHTA and CDR2 FQGNSA come from the germline V gene. V gave up 4 bases and J gave up 3 bases; unmatched junction bases: 7. The CDR3 totals 16 residues. The CDR3: CASSSQSGGGTDTQYF. The CDR3, as DNA: TGTGCCAGCAGCTCCCAAAGCGGGGGGGGGACAGATACGCAGTATTTT.

V usage is TRBV25-1 and J usage is TRBJ1-2, with TRBD1 matching 7 bases. CDR1 MGHDK and CDR2 SYGVNS come from the germline V gene. V shed 5 bases and J 4 bases; nucleotides not matched to a gene: 7. The CDR3 covers 14 residues. The CDR3 DNA is TGTGCCAGCAGTCGCGCGACAGGGTCCTATGGCTACACCTTC. This translates into CASSRATGSYGYTF.

V is TRBV19 and J is TRBJ2-5; 10 nucleotides align to TRBD1. J gave up 5 bases and V 4 bases, and 13 bases lay outside the gene matches. This CDR3 has 17 residues. The germline V gene has CDR1 LNHDA and CDR2 SQIVND (reference sequence). In DNA, the CDR3 is TGTGCCAGTAGTAAAGAAGTCCCGGGACAGGGGCGGGAGACCCAGTACTTC. It encodes CASSKEVPGQGRETQYF.

The chain has TRBV2 and TRBJ1-6, with D perhaps matching TRBD1 (5 bases). V lost 8 bases and J 8 bases, leaving 7 bases between the germline ends. The CDR3 is 11 residues long. Looked up from germline, CDR1 is SNHLY and CDR2 is FYNNEI. CDR3 loop: CASEGDSPLHF. The CDR3 nucleotides are TGTGCCAGCGAAGGGGATTCACCCCTCCACTTT.

This chain joins TRBV5-4 and TRBJ2-5, with 9 bases matching TRBD1. This CDR3 has 15 residues. V shed 3 bases, J shed 2 bases, and the junction held 5 bases outside the gene matches. The germline V gene has CDR1 SGHNT and CDR2 YYREEE (reference sequence). The CDR3 here is CASSSTGGWQETQYF. The CDR3 region has the DNA TGTGCCAGCAGCTCGACAGGGGGTTGGCAAGAGACCCAGTACTTC.

Comment on this clone: This sample also contains other DNA sequences that code for the same CDR3. The CDR3 loop is CASSLGRYEQYF. The CDR3 nucleotides read TGTGCCAGCAGCTTAGGCCGGTACGAGCAGTACTTC. This sequence joins TRBV13 and TRBJ2-7; D not resolved. The CDR3 loop spans 12 amino acids. Trimming stripped 0 bases from V and 4 bases from J, with 4 bases between. Per the germline V gene, CDR1 is PRHDT and CDR2 is FYEKMQ (reference sequence).

V usage is TRBV2 and J usage is TRBJ2-7; TRBD1 aligns across 11 bases. V lost 3 bases and J lost 7; bases outside the gene matches: 8. This CDR3 is built from 15 residues. CDR1 and CDR2 from the germline V gene are SNHLY and FYNNEI. CDR3 in DNA: TGTGCCAGCAGTGACCCAGGACAGGGGGCCAGGGAGCAGTACTTC. It specifies CASSDPGQGAREQYF.

The CDR3: CASSLRLGRGTEAFF. DNA for the CDR3: TGTGCCAGCAGCTTGAGGCTCGGGCGGGGCACTGAAGCTTTCTTT. The chain employs TRBV5-4 and TRBJ1-1; D is unresolved. The V end lost 1 base, the J end lost 4 bases, and 14 bases lay between the germline ends. This CDR3 comprises 15 residues. Germline CDR1 and CDR2: SGHNT and YYREEE (reference sequence).

J is TRBJ2-7 and V is TRBV10-3, with D perhaps TRBD1 (5 bases). The V gene's germline CDR1 is ENHRY and CDR2 SYGVKD. This CDR3 comprises 13 residues. Trimming took 0 bases from V and 2 from J, leaving 5 bases between them. The CDR3 sequence is CAISESGAYEQYF. CDR3 DNA sequence: TGTGCCATCAGTGAGTCAGGGGCCTACGAGCAGTACTTC.

The J gene is TRBJ2-2, the V gene TRBV6-6, with D possibly being TRBD1 (5 bases). V was trimmed by 7 bases and J by 5 bases, leaving 14 bases between them. The V gene's germline CDR1 is MNHNY and CDR2 SVGAGI (reference sequence). The CDR3 contains 14 residues. The CDR3 region is CASTAGHPTGELFF. As DNA, the CDR3 is TGTGCCAGCACGGCTGGACACCCGACCGGGGAGCTGTTTTTT.

The V call is TRBV9, the J call TRBJ2-3, with D tentatively TRBD2 (6 bases). The V and J ends lost 0 bases and 1 base respectively, with 15 bases between them. Germline V lookup: CDR1 SGDLS, CDR2 YYNGEE. CDR3 length equals 17 residues. The CDR3 DNA reads as TGTGCCAGCAGCGTAGGATGGGGGGATTTGGGCACAGATACGCAGTATTTT. Encoded protein: CASSVGWGDLGTDTQYF.

The chain employs TRBV7-9 and TRBJ1-5; D is perhaps TRBD1 (6 bases). This CDR3 comprises 13 residues. Germline values: CDR1 SEHNR, CDR2 FQNEAQ (reference sequence). V lost 5 bases and J 2 bases, leaving 7 bases between the germline ends. The CDR3 sequence: CASSRQGNQPQHF. The DNA for the CDR3 is TGTGCCAGCAGCCGACAGGGCAATCAGCCCCAGCATTTT.

The gene calls are TRBV7-9 and TRBJ1-2, with D uncertain. The CDR3 consists of 12 residues. CDR1 is SEHNR and CDR2 is FQNEAQ in the germline V gene (reference sequence). Trimming pared 8 bases from V and 4 bases from J, leaving 11 bases between. The CDR3 sequence: CASEESFYGYTF. CDR3 nucleotide sequence: TGTGCCAGCGAGGAGTCTTTCTATGGCTACACCTTC.

This clone was seen a single time. This chain uses TRBV5-1 with TRBJ2-7; 9 nucleotides align to TRBD1. V was pared by 4 bases and J by 3 bases, with 8 bases of the junction left unmatched. Germline V CDR1 and CDR2: SGHRS, YFSETQ. The CDR3 loop spans 15 amino acids. CDR3 residues: CASSTRQGGNYEQYF. CDR3 nucleotides: TGCGCCAGCAGCACCAGACAGGGGGGGAACTACGAGCAGTACTTC.

V gene TRBV21-1 combines with J gene TRBJ1-5; the table's D call TRBD1 went unverified against the DNA. TRBV21-1 is tagged as a pseudogene. This CDR3 spans 14 amino acids. The CDR3 protein is CASSKVPRRQPQHF. The CDR3, as DNA: TGTGCCAGCAGCAAAGTCCCCAGGCGTCAGCCCCAGCATTTT.

The J gene is TRBJ2-7, the V gene TRBV7-6, with D maybe TRBD2 (7 bases). This CDR3 comprises 14 residues. The V gene's germline CDR1 is SGHVS and CDR2 FNYEAQ. Trimming cost V 1 base and J 7 bases, with 14 bases left between them. The CDR3 sequence: CASSLEGGAREQYF. In nucleotides, the CDR3 is TGTGCCAGCAGCTTAGAGGGGGGGGCGCGTGAGCAGTACTTC.

The gene calls are TRBV11-3 and TRBJ2-1; possibly TRBD2 for D (6 bases). Trimming shortened V by 7 bases and J by 7 bases, and 17 bases separated the two germline ends. CDR3 length equals 14 residues. CDR1 and CDR2 (germline): SGHNT, YENEEA. CDR3 sequence reads: CASNTGAAGNEQFF. DNA of the CDR3: TGTGCCAGCAACACGGGAGCCGCGGGAAATGAGCAGTTCTTC.

V and J are TRBV6-5 and TRBJ1-2; a possible D gene is TRBD1 (6 bases). Trimming pared 0 bases from V and 2 bases from J, leaving 13 bases between. The CDR3 runs 16 residues. Germline V gives CDR1 MNHEY, CDR2 SVGAGI. CDR3 sequence reads: CASSYSIFDRNYGYTF. The CDR3 region has the DNA TGTGCCAGCAGTTACTCGATTTTCGACAGGAACTATGGCTACACCTTC.

The chain employs TRBV2 and TRBJ1-5; no clear D gene. Germline loops: CDR1 SNHLY, CDR2 FYNNEI. The CDR3 is made up of 16 amino acids. With 6 bases removed from V and 6 bases from J, the gap between germline ends came to 21 bases. Written as DNA, the CDR3 is TGTGCCAGCAGGGCGACCGGCCTCCACTCGGGTCAGCCCCAGCATTTT. Protein sequence: CASRATGLHSGQPQHF.

J is TRBJ1-6 and V is TRBV2, with D possibly matching TRBD1 (6 bases). Trimming removed 7 bases at V and 5 bases at J, with 12 bases between. Germline CDR1 is SNHLY and CDR2 is FYNNEI. This CDR3 contains 14 residues. In DNA, the CDR3 is TGTGCCAGCACTAGGACAGTAGATAATTCACCCCTCCACTTT. Amino acids: CASTRTVDNSPLHF.

The J gene is TRBJ1-3, the V gene TRBV6-1, with D uncertain. V gave up 2 bases and J gave up 8 bases, with 19 bases separating them. CDR3 length equals 16 residues. CDR1 and CDR2 (germline): MNHNS, SASEGT. The CDR3, as DNA: TGTGCCAGCAGTGAATATATAGTAGGGCCCGGGGACACCATATATTTT. It yields the protein CASSEYIVGPGDTIYF.

The chain employs TRBV5-6 and TRBJ1-5; no clear D gene. CDR3 length: 15 amino acids. The V and J ends lost 1 base and 0 bases respectively, with 8 bases between them. Germline values: CDR1 SGHDT, CDR2 YYEEEE. CDR3: CASSLYGDSNQPQHF. CDR3 nucleotide sequence: TGTGCCAGCAGCTTGTACGGAGATAGCAATCAGCCCCAGCATTTT. Combining the CDR3 with reference TRBV5-6 and TRBJ1-5 gives the whole variable domain DAGVTQSPTHLIKTRGQQVTLRCSPKSGHDTVSWYQQALGQGPQFIFQYYEEEERQRGNFPDRFSGHQFPNYSSELNVNALLLGDSALYLCASSLYGDSNQPQHFGDGTRLSIL.

The CDR3 here is CASSLKQGMAFYGYTF. The CDR3 bases are TGTGCCAGCAGTTTGAAACAGGGGATGGCTTTTTATGGCTACACCTTC. V usage is TRBV27 and J usage is TRBJ1-2; the match to TRBD1 covers 7 bases. After removal of 3 bases from V and 5 bases from J, the junction contained 12 bases not matched to a gene. The CDR3 has 16 residues. Per the germline V gene, CDR1 is MNHEY and CDR2 is SMNVEV (reference sequence).

The V gene is TRBV27, the J gene TRBJ1-2; no reliable D call. The germline gives CDR1 MNHEY, CDR2 SMNVEV (reference sequence). Trimming cost V 3 bases and J 4 bases, with 15 bases left between them. The CDR3 length is 15 residues. CDR3 DNA: TGTGCCAGCAGTTTCAGTTCTATGGCGGGCTATGGCTACACCTTC. It encodes CASSFSSMAGYGYTF.

Notes on this clone: An end of the junction does not agree with germline; a read error may underlie this. The V gene is TRBV13, the J gene TRBJ1-1; tentatively, D is TRBD1 (6 bases). This CDR3 has 14 amino acids. The germline V gene encodes CDR1 PRHDT and CDR2 FYEKMQ (reference sequence). The CDR3 loop is CASSLGGGNTEAFF. Written as DNA, the CDR3 is TGTGCCAGCAGCCTAGGGGGGGGGAACACTGAAGCTTTCTTT.

The CDR3 loop reads CTSEGDNEQFF. In DNA, the CDR3 is TGCACCTCCGAGGGGGACAATGAGCAGTTCTTC. The rearrangement links TRBV29-1 to TRBJ2-1; maybe TRBD1 (6 bases). Germline CDR1 reads SQVTM; CDR2 reads ANQGSEA. The CDR3 contains 11 residues.

This clone was counted a single time. The chain couples TRBV6-5 to TRBJ2-5, with 9 bases aligning to TRBD2. CDR3 size: 13 residues. V was clipped by 4 bases and J by 5 bases; unmatched bases: 2. Germline V gene sequence: CDR1 MNHEY, CDR2 SVGAGI. This chain's CDR3 is CASSWAGGETQYF. CDR3 nucleotide sequence: TGTGCCAGCAGTTGGGCGGGGGGGGAGACCCAGTACTTC.

This chain links TRBV27 with TRBJ2-1; unclear D gene. There are 15 residues in the CDR3. The ends were cut back, 8 bases at V and 4 bases at J, with 18 bases in the middle. In germline, CDR1 is MNHEY, CDR2 SMNVEV (reference sequence). The CDR3 reads CASASRSPPYNEQFF. DNA for the CDR3: TGTGCCAGCGCAAGTAGAAGCCCCCCTTACAATGAGCAGTTCTTC.

The rearrangement joins TRBV9 to TRBJ2-2; 7 positions match TRBD1. The germline CDR1 and CDR2 sequences are SGDLS and YYNGEE. The V gene end was trimmed by 5 bases and the J gene end by 5 bases; junction bases not matched to a gene: 6. CDR3 length: 14 residues. The CDR3: CASRVGTETGELFF. CDR3 DNA sequence: TGTGCCAGCAGGGTTGGGACAGAAACCGGGGAGCTGTTTTTT. Full variable domain (remainder filled in from reference TRBV9 and TRBJ2-2): DSGVTQTPKHLITATGQRVTLRCSPRSGDLSVYWYQQSLDQGLQFLIQYYNGEERAKGNILERFSAQQFPDLHSELNLSSLELGDSALYFCASRVGTETGELFFGEGSRLTVL.

The V call is TRBV6-5, the J call TRBJ1-2; TRBD1 is a possible D gene (6 bases). Germline V gives CDR1 MNHEY, CDR2 SVGAGI. There are 15 residues in the CDR3. Trimming stripped 2 bases from V and 8 bases from J, with 18 bases between. The CDR3 DNA follows: TGTGCCAGCAGTTACGTGACAGGCCACCTCGGGGGCTACACCTTC. Translation gives CASSYVTGHLGGYTF.